The present T cell receptor beta chain was sequenced within a study of neurological immune-mediated disorders. This clonotype was recorded at least ten times. TCRdb reprocessed the 5' RACE reads via MiXCR and lists one record per CDR3 protein. The data show about 49,000 distinct CDR3 sequences, with approximately 14% seen just once and less than 5.5% held by the top ten. Germline values: CDR1 SGHVS, CDR2 FNYEAQ. V lost 4 bases and J 3 bases, leaving 10 bases between the germline ends. CDR3 length: 13 residues. Time point in this sample: longitudinal time-point 2. The source of this sequence is a male donor with HTLV-1-associated myelopathy (HAM/TSP). Source material: PBMCs. The chain links TRBV7-6 to TRBJ2-7, with a possible D match to TRBD1 (6 bases). The CDR3 loop is CASSWATGYEQYF. In DNA form, the CDR3 reads TGTGCCAGCAGCTGGGCGACAGGCTACGAGCAGTACTTC. Supplemented by reference TRBV7-6 and TRBJ2-7, the full variable domain reads GAGVSQSPRYKVTKRGQDVALRCDPISGHVSLYWYRQALGQGPEFLTYFNYEAQQDKSGLPNDRFSAERPEGSISTLTIQRTEQRDSAMYRCASSWATGYEQYFGPGTRLTVT.